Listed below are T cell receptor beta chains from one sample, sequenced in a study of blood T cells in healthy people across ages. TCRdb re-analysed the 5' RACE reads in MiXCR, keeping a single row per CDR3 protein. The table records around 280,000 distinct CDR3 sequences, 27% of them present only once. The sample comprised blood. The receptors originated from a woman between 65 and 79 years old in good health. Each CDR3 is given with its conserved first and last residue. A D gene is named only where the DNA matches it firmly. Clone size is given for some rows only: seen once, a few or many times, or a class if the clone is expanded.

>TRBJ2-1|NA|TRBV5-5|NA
CASTKNEQFF
TGTGCCAGCACAAAGAATGAGCAGTTCTTC
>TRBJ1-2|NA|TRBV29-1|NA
CSVTGTSAGYTF
TGCAGCGTGACCGGGACATCGGCAGGCTACACCTTC
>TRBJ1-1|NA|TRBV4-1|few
CASSQYGTGNTEAFF
TGCGCCAGCAGCCAATACGGGACGGGTAACACTGAAGCTTTCTTT
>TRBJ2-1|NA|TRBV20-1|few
CSAGRTSINEQFF
TGCAGTGCTGGACGTACTAGTATCAATGAGCAGTTCTTC
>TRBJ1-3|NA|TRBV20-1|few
CSARGGYGNTIYF
TGCAGTGCTAGGGGGGGCTATGGAAACACCATATATTTT
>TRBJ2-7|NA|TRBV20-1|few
CSASTGNYEQYF
TGCAGTGCTTCGACCGGCAACTACGAGCAGTACTTC
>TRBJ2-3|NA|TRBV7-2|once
CASSFHREIDTQYF
TGTGCCAGCAGCTTTCACCGGGAAATAGATACGCAGTATTTT
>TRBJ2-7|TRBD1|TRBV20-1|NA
CSDGTDTYEQYF
TGCAGTGACGGGACAGACACCTACGAGCAGTACTTC
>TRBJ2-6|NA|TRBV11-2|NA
CASSLLRFLNSGANVLTF
TGTGCCAGCAGCTTACTGAGGTTCTTGAACTCTGGGGCCAACGTCCTGACTTTC
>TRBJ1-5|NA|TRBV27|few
CASSPDSDSNQPQHF
TGTGCCAGCAGCCCCGACAGTGACAGCAATCAGCCCCAGCATTTT
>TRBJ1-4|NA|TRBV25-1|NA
CASSESTGALDEKLFF
TGTGCCAGCAGTGAATCAACCGGGGCTTTAGATGAAAAACTGTTTTTT
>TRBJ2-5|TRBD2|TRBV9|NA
CASSVTSGKKETQYF
TGTGCCAGCAGCGTGACTAGCGGGAAAAAAGAGACCCAGTACTTC
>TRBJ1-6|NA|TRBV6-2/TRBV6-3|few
CASIRQGGSPLHF
TGTGCCAGCATCCGGCAGGGAGGATCACCCCTCCACTTT
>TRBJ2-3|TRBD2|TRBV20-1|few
CSAPLAGGTDTQYF
TGCAGTGCTCCACTAGCGGGAGGAACAGATACGCAGTATTTT
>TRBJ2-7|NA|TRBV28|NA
CASSSLGQGTYEQYF
TGTGCCAGCAGTTCCTTGGGCCAGGGGACCTACGAGCAGTACTTC
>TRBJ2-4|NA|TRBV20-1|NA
CSARDRQKNIQYF
TGCAGTGCTAGAGATCGTCAGAAAAACATTCAGTACTTC
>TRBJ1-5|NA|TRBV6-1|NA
CASAVNQPQHF
TGTGCCAGCGCCGTCAATCAGCCCCAGCATTTT